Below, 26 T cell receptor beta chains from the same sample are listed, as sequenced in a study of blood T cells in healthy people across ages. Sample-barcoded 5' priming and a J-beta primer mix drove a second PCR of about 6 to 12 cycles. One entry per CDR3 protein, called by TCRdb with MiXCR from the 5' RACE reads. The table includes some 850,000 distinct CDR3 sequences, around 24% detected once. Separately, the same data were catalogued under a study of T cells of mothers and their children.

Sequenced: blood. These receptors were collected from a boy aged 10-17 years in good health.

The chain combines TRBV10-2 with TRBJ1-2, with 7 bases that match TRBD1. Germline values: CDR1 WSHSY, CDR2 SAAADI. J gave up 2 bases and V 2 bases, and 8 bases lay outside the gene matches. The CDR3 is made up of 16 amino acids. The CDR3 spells CASSEPGTEKNYGYTF. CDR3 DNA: TGCGCCAGCAGTGAGCCAGGGACAGAAAAAAACTATGGCTACACCTTC.

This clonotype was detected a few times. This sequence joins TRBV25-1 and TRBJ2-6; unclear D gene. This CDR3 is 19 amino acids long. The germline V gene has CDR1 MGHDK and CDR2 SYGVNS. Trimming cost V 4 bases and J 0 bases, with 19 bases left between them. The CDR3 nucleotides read TGTGCCAGCAGTGTAGGCCCGAAGGTTTCTTACTCTGGGGCCAACGTCCTGACTTTC. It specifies CASSVGPKVSYSGANVLTF.

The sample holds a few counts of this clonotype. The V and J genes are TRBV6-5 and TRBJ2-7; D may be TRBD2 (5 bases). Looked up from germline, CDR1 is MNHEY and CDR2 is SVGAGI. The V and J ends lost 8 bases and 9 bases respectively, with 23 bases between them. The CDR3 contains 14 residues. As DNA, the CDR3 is TGTGCCAGCTTCTCACCATACGGGGAGAAGGCGCAGTACTTC. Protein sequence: CASFSPYGEKAQYF.

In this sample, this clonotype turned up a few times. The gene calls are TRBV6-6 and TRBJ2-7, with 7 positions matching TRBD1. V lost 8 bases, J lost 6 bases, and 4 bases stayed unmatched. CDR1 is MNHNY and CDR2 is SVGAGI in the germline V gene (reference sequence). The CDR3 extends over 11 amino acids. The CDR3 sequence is CASGQAVEQYF. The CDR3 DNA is TGTGCCAGCGGACAGGCAGTCGAGCAGTACTTC.

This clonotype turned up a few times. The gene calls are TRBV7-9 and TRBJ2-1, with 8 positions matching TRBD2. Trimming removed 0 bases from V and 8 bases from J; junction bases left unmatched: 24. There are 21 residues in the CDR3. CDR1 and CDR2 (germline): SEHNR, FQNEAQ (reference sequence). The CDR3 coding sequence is TGTGCCAGCAGCTTAGCTCAGACGGGACTAGTCCCTTGGGGTCGTAAGGATGAGCAGTTCTTC. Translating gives CASSLAQTGLVPWGRKDEQFF.

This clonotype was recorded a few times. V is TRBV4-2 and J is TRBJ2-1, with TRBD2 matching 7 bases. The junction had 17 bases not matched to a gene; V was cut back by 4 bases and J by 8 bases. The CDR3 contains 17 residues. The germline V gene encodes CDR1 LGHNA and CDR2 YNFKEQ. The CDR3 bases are TGTGCCAGCAGCCCTCAATTGCGGGGCGGGGGAGGAGATGAGCAGTTCTTC. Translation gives CASSPQLRGGGGDEQFF.

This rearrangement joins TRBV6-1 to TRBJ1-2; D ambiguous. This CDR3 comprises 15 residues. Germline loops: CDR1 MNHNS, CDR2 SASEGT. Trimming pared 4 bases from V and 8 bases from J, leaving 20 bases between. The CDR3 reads CASSGPNHAGNGYTF. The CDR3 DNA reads TGTGCCAGCAGTGGCCCCAATCATGCGGGGAACGGCTACACCTTC.

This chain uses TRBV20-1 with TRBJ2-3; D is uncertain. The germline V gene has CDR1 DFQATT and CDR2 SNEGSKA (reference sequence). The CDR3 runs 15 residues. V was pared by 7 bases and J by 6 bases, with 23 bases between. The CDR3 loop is CSVRKIGQPRDTQYF. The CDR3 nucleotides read TGCAGTGTAAGAAAAATTGGCCAACCTAGGGATACGCAGTATTTT.

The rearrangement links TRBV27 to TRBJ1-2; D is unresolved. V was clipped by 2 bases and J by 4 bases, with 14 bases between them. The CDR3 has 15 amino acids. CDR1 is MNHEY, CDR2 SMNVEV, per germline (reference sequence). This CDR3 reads CASSLGPNLFYGYTF. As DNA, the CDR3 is TGTGCCAGCAGTTTAGGCCCGAACCTCTTCTATGGCTACACCTTC.

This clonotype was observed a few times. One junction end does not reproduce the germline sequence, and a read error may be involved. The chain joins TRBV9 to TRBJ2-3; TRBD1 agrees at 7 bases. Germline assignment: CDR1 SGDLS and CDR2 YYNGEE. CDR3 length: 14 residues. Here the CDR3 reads CASRPVQGADTQYF. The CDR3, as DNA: TGTGCTAGCAGGCCCGTCCAGGGGGCAGATACGCAGTATTTT.

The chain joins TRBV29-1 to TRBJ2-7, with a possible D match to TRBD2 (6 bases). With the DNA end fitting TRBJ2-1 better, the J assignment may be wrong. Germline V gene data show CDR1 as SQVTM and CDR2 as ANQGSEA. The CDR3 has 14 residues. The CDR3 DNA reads TGCAGCGTTGAAGAGGAGGGAAGGTCGTATGAGCAGTTCTTC. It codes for CSVEEEGRSYEQFF.

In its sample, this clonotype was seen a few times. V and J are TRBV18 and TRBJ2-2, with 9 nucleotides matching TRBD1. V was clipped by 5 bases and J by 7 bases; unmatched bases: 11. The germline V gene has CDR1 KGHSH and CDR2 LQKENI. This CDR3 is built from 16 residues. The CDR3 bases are TGTGCCAGCTCATCCTATCCGGGACAGGGAATCGGGGAGCTGTTTTTT. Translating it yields CASSSYPGQGIGELFF.

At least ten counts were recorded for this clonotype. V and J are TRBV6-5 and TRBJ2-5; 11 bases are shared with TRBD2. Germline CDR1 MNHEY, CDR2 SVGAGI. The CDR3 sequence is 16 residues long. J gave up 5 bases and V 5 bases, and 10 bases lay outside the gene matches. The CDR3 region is CASSTIAGGLGETQYF. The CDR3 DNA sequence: TGTGCCAGCAGTACCATAGCGGGGGGGCTGGGGGAGACCCAGTACTTC.

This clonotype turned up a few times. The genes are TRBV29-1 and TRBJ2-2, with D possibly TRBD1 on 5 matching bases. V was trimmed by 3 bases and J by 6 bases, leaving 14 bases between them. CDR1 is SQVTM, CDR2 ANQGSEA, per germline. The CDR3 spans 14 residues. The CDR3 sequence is CSVDGSTVPGELFF. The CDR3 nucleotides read TGCAGCGTTGACGGCTCGACAGTCCCCGGGGAGCTGTTTTTT.

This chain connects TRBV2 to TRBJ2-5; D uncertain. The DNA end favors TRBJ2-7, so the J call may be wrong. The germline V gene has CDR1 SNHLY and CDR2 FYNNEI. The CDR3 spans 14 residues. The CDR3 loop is CASSEDRRSYEQYF. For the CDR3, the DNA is TGTGCCAGCAGTGAGGACCGCCGCTCCTACGAGCAGTACTTC.

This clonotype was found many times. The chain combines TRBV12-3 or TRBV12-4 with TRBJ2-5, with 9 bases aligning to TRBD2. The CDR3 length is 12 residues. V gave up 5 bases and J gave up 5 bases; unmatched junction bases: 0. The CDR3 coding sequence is TGTGCCAGCAGTGGACTAGCGGAGACCCAGTACTTC. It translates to CASSGLAETQYF.

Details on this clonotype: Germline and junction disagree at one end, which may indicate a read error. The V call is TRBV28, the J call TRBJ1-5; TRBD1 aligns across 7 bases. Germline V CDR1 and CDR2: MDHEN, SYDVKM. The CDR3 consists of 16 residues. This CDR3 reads CASSSEGASYDQPQQF. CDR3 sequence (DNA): TGTGCCAGCAGTTCAGAGGGGGCATCATATGATCAGCCCCAGCAGTTT.

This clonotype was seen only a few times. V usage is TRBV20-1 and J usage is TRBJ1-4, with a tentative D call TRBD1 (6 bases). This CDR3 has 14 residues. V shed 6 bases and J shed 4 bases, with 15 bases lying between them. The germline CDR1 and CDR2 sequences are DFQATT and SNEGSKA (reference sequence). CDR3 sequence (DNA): TGCAGTGCCACCCCGGGGGGCATTAATGAAAAACTGTTTTTT. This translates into CSATPGGINEKLFF.

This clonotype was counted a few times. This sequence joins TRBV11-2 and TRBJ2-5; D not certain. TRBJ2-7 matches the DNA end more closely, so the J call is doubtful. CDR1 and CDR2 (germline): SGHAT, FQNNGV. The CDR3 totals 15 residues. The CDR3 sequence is CASSFGHVTSYEQYF. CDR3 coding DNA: TGTGCCAGCAGCTTCGGGCATGTGACTTCCTACGAGCAGTACTTC.

CDR3 residues: CASSDRAESPLHF. Written as DNA, the CDR3 is TGTGCCAGCAGTGACAGGGCCGAGTCACCCCTCCACTTT. The chain is built from TRBV2 and TRBJ1-6; D perhaps matches TRBD1 (5 bases). Germline values: CDR1 SNHLY, CDR2 FYNNEI. The CDR3 totals 13 residues. V was clipped by 3 bases and J by 10 bases, with 10 bases between them.

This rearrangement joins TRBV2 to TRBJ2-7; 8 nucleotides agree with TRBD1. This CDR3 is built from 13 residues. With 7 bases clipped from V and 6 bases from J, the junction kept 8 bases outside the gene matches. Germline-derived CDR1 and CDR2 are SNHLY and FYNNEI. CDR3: CASTVDRVGEQYF. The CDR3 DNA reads TGTGCCAGCACCGTGGACAGGGTGGGCGAGCAGTACTTC. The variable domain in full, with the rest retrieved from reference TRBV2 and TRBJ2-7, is EPEVTQTPSHQVTQMGQEVILRCVPISNHLYFYWYRQILGQKVEFLVSFYNNEISEKSEIFDDQFSVERPDGSNFTLKIRSTKLEDSAMYFCASTVDRVGEQYFGPGTRLTVT.

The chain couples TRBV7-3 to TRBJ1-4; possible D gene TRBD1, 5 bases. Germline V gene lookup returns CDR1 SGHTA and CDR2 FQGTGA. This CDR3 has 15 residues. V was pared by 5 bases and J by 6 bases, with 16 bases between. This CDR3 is CASSLRGVRDEKLFF. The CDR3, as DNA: TGTGCCAGCAGCCTCCGGGGCGTAAGGGATGAAAAACTGTTTTTT.

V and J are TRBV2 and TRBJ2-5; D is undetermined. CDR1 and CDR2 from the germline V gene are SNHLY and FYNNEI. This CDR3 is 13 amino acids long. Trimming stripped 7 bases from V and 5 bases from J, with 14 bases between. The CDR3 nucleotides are TGTGCCAGCAATCCGGGCCTTCGCGAGACCCAGTACTTC. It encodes CASNPGLRETQYF.

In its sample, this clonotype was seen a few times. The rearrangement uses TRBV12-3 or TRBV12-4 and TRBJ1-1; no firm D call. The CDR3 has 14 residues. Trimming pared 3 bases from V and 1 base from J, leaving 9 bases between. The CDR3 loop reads CASSFGHQNTEAFF. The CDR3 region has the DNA TGTGCCAGCAGTTTTGGGCACCAGAACACTGAAGCTTTCTTT.

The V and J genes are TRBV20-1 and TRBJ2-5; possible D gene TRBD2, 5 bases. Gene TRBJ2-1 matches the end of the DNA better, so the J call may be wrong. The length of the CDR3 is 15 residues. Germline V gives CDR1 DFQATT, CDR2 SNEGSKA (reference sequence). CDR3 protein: CSAREGSSLNNEQFF. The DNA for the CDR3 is TGCAGTGCTAGAGAGGGGAGCAGCCTCAACAATGAGCAGTTCTTC.

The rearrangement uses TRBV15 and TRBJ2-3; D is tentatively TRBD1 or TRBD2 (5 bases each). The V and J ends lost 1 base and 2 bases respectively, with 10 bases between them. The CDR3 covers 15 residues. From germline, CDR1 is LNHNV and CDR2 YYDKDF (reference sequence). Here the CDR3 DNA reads TGTGCCACCAGCAGAGGGGGGAGAATCACAGATACGCAGTATTTT. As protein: CATSRGGRITDTQYF. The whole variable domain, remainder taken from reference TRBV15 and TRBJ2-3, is DAMVIQNPRYQVTQFGKPVTLSCSQTLNHNVMYWYQQKSSQAPKLLFHYYDKDFNNEADTPDNFQSRRPNTSFCFLDIRSPGLGDTAMYLCATSRGGRITDTQYFGPGTRLTVL.